Below, 16 T cell receptor beta chains from the same sample are listed, as sequenced in a study of blood T cell repertoires in COVID-19. The assay was immunoSEQ multiplex PCR, and TCRdb's table has in-frame clones only and misses some. The table includes about 220,000 clones, roughly 80% detected once. The material sequenced was peripheral blood. These receptors were collected from a human donor in a cohort sampled during active COVID-19.

The chain has TRBV9 and TRBJ1-2, with 10 bases fitting TRBD1. CDR1 and CDR2 (germline): SGDLS, YYNGEE. The V segment lost 3 bases and the J segment 4 bases; nucleotides outside the gene matches: 3. This CDR3 contains 14 residues. CDR3 amino acids: CASSAGDRGYGYTF. Here the CDR3 DNA reads TGTGCCAGCAGCGCCGGGGACAGGGGCTATGGCTACACCTTC.

V and J are TRBV18 and TRBJ2-7, with TRBD1 matching over 8 bases. Germline-derived CDR1 and CDR2 are KGHSH and LQKENI. V lost 3 bases and J lost 0; bases outside the gene matches: 4. This CDR3 spans 15 amino acids. This CDR3 is CASSPGTGLSYEQYF. The CDR3 DNA reads TGTGCCAGCTCACCTGGGACAGGACTCTCCTACGAGCAGTACTTC.

The chain uses TRBV19 and TRBJ2-5; no definite D call. CDR1 and CDR2 from the germline V gene are LNHDA and SQIVND (reference sequence). Deletions cut 4 bases from V and 7 bases from J, with 10 bases between. CDR3 length equals 12 residues. CDR3 nucleotide sequence: TGTGCCAGTAGTACACCGTCGGGGACCCAGTACTTC. This translates into CASSTPSGTQYF.

This sequence joins TRBV11-2 and TRBJ2-3, with D perhaps matching TRBD2 (6 bases). Trimming took 0 bases from V and 2 from J, leaving 12 bases between them. The germline V gene encodes CDR1 SGHAT and CDR2 FQNNGV. The CDR3 loop spans 16 amino acids. CDR3 sequence reads: CASSLDRDLTTDTQYF. The CDR3 bases are TGTGCCAGCAGCTTAGATAGGGACTTAACCACAGATACGCAGTATTTT.

The V gene is TRBV4-2, the J gene TRBJ2-1, with D possibly being TRBD1 (6 bases). Deletions cut 4 bases from V and 8 bases from J, with 12 bases between. The CDR3 is made up of 13 amino acids. The V gene's germline CDR1 is LGHNA and CDR2 YNFKEQ. The CDR3 spells CASSPKNRDEQFF. The CDR3 DNA sequence: TGTGCCAGCAGCCCAAAAAACAGGGATGAGCAGTTCTTC.

The rearrangement uses TRBV6-1 and TRBJ2-7, with 10 bases matching TRBD1. Germline loops: CDR1 MNHNS, CDR2 SASEGT. This CDR3 region has 17 residues. V trimming: 2 bases; J trimming: 7 bases; junction bases outside the gene matches: 14. This CDR3 is CASSELVGTGVGGEQYF. The CDR3 nucleotides are TGTGCCAGCAGTGAATTGGTAGGGACAGGGGTCGGGGGAGAGCAGTACTTC.

The gene calls are TRBV28 and TRBJ2-7; D is possibly TRBD1 (6 bases). Germline V lookup: CDR1 MDHEN, CDR2 SYDVKM. V was cut by 2 bases and J by 1 base, with 9 bases left in between. CDR3 length equals 14 residues. The CDR3 protein is CASSLVQGSYEQYF. CDR3 nucleotides: TGTGCCAGCAGTTTAGTGCAGGGGTCCTACGAGCAGTACTTC.

The rearrangement joins TRBV18 to TRBJ2-7; TRBD1 agrees at 7 bases. The germline V gene encodes CDR1 KGHSH and CDR2 LQKENI. After removal of 3 bases from V and 2 bases from J, the junction contained 4 bases not matched to a gene. The CDR3 extends over 14 amino acids. As DNA, the CDR3 is TGTGCCAGCTCACCCGGGACAGTACCCTACGAGCAGTACTTC. The encoded protein is CASSPGTVPYEQYF.

This rearrangement joins TRBV24-1 to TRBJ2-7; maybe TRBD1 (6 bases). Germline V gives CDR1 KGHDR, CDR2 SFDVKD. The CDR3 totals 12 residues. The V end lost 3 bases, the J end lost 4 bases, and 6 bases lay between the germline ends. The CDR3, as DNA: TGTGCCACCAGTGATCAGGGGTACGAGCAGTACTTC. This translates into CATSDQGYEQYF.

This clone was seen a single time. This chain connects TRBV2 to TRBJ1-2, with 9 positions matching TRBD1. Germline V gene data show CDR1 as SNHLY and CDR2 as FYNNEI. The CDR3 is 15 amino acids. The V gene end was trimmed by 3 bases and the J gene end by 1 base; junction bases not matched to a gene: 3. CDR3 nucleotide sequence: TGTGCCAGCAGTGATTTGGACAGGGGTAACTATGGCTACACCTTC. Translated: CASSDLDRGNYGYTF.

This rearrangement joins TRBV29-1 to TRBJ1-1; 7 bases are a match to TRBD1. Germline V gene data show CDR1 as SQVTM and CDR2 as ANQGSEA. The CDR3 sequence is 21 residues long. The junction had 26 bases not matched to a gene; V was cut back by 0 bases and J by 4 bases. This chain's CDR3 is CSVEDRAGQWDFSRGSTEAFF. In DNA, the CDR3 is TGCAGCGTTGAAGATCGGGCGGGACAGTGGGACTTTTCGAGGGGGAGCACTGAAGCTTTCTTT.

The chain joins TRBV9 to TRBJ2-6; D is uncertain. Deletions cut 0 bases from V and 0 bases from J, with 13 bases between. The CDR3 consists of 18 residues. Per the germline V gene, CDR1 is SGDLS and CDR2 is YYNGEE. The CDR3 sequence: CASSVAALLSSGANVLTF. In DNA form, the CDR3 reads TGTGCCAGCAGCGTAGCTGCCCTTCTGAGCTCTGGGGCCAACGTCCTGACTTTC. The full variable domain, completed using reference TRBV9 and TRBJ2-6, is DSGVTQTPKHLITATGQRVTLRCSPRSGDLSVYWYQQSLDQGLQFLIQYYNGEERAKGNILERFSAQQFPDLHSELNLSSLELGDSALYFCASSVAALLSSGANVLTFGAGSRLTVL.

The chain recombines TRBV28 with TRBJ2-7, with TRBD1 matching 7 bases. This CDR3 comprises 13 residues. Unmatched junction bases numbered 2, after V lost 3 bases and J lost 3 bases. CDR1 is MDHEN and CDR2 is SYDVKM in the germline V gene. The CDR3 is CASSLGQFYEQYF. The CDR3 bases are TGTGCCAGCAGTTTGGGACAGTTCTACGAGCAGTACTTC.

The CDR3: CASSLLEGRNTEAFF. CDR3 coding DNA: TGTGCCAGCAGTTTGTTGGAGGGGCGGAACACTGAAGCTTTCTTT. The gene calls are TRBV27 and TRBJ1-1, with D maybe TRBD1 (5 bases). In germline, CDR1 is MNHEY, CDR2 SMNVEV (reference sequence). The ends were cut back, 3 bases at V and 1 base at J, with 12 bases in the middle. The CDR3 consists of 15 residues.

V gene TRBV6-2 or TRBV6-3 combines with J gene TRBJ2-6; tentative D call: TRBD1 (6 bases). This CDR3 spans 17 amino acids. V shed 5 bases and J shed 0 bases, with 14 bases lying between them. The germline V gene encodes CDR1 MNHEY and CDR2 SVGEGT. The CDR3 is CASSQIQGFSGANVLTF. Here the CDR3 DNA reads TGTGCCAGCAGTCAAATACAGGGATTCTCTGGGGCCAACGTCCTGACTTTC.

Only a few counts were recorded for this clone. The chain has TRBV20-1 and TRBJ2-7; D uncertain. V lost 5 bases, J lost 5 bases, and 7 bases lay in between. CDR1 and CDR2 (germline): DFQATT, SNEGSKA (reference sequence). The CDR3 is 10 residues long. The CDR3 protein is CSAGPHEQYF. Written as DNA, the CDR3 is TGCAGTGCTGGGCCCCACGAGCAGTACTTC.